This T cell receptor beta chain originates from a study of shared clonotypes between healthy human individuals. Study-level results: Against clonotypes common to all four donors, non-shared ones had lower generation probabilities.

On this clone: The target antigen is unknown.

Clones were sequenced by immunoSEQ multiplex PCR, and TCRdb holds only the in-frame ones, with some missing. This table holds about 2.3 million clones, about nine tenths found once. J lost 3 bases, V lost 6 bases, and 11 bases had no gene match. Germline loops: CDR1 MNHEY, CDR2 SMNVEV (reference sequence). The CDR3 runs 16 residues. V is TRBV27 and J is TRBJ2-1; 7 bases align to TRBD1. The origin of this receptor is a man younger than 35 in good health. Some clones in this sample may be carry-over from other donors' samples. The sequenced sample consisted of naive CD4+ T cells from PBMCs. Documented subset: CD45RA+ positively selected. Here the CDR3 DNA reads TGTGCCAGCAGGGAACGACAGGGTGGGTTCTACAATGAGCAGTTCTTC. Translating it yields CASRERQGGFYNEQFF.